This TCR beta chain appears in the sequencing data of a study of neurological immune-mediated disorders. From germline, CDR1 is LGHNA and CDR2 YSLEER. Deletions cut 0 bases from V and 3 bases from J, with 16 bases between. The CDR3 length is 17 residues. The table lists this clonotype with many counts. A single record per CDR3 protein comes from TCRdb applying MiXCR to the 5' RACE reads. The sample yields approximately 100,000 distinct CDR3 sequences, roughly 3.5% seen once. The chain has TRBV4-3 and TRBJ2-3; TRBD2 might be the D (5 bases). Sequencing used PBMCs. This clonotype originated in a woman aged 18-29 years with multiple sclerosis. The CDR3 sequence: CASSQENGLFATDTQYF. The CDR3 DNA reads TGCGCCAGCAGCCAAGAGAACGGACTTTTCGCGACAGATACGCAGTATTTT.